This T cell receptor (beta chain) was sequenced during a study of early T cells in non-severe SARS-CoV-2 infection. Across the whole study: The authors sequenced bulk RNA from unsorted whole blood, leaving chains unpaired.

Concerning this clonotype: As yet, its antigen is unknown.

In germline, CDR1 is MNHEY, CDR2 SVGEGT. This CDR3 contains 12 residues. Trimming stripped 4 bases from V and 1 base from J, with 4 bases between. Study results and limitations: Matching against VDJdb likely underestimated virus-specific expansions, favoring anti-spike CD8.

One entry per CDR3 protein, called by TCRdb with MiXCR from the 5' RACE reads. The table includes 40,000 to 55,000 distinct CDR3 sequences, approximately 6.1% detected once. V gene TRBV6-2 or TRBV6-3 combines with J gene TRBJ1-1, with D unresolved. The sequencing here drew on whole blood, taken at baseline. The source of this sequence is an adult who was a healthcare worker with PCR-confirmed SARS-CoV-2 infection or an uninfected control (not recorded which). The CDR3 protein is CASSSWNTEAFF. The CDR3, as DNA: TGTGCCAGCAGTTCATGGAACACTGAAGCTTTCTTT.